What follows are 28 T cell receptor beta chains derived from one specimen sequenced in a study of regulatory T cells in long-lasting Graves disease. The time point denotes: newly diagnosed GD, antithyroid drugs for less than 3 months. Researchers made the TCR library from RNA that was extracted from PBMCs. Assembly of TCR beta libraries relied on iRepertoire HTBI primers together with Arm-PCR of CDR3 regions. TCRdb redid the calling of the multiplex PCR reads with MiXCR, one entry per CDR3 protein. The sample has hundreds of thousands of distinct CDR3 sequences, approximately 16% seen once. These data also featured in a second study, about T cells in Graves' hyperthyroidism and ophthalmopathy.

This specimen was peripheral blood mononuclear cells (PBMCs), taken at new diagnosis, from a patient treated with antithyroid drugs. The source is a man aged 40-55 years with Graves disease.

The chain combines TRBV2 with TRBJ2-5, with 8 positions matching TRBD1. Per the germline V gene, CDR1 is SNHLY and CDR2 is FYNNEI. V was pared by 2 bases and J by 4 bases, with 3 bases of the junction left unmatched. This CDR3 comprises 14 residues. The CDR3 loop reads CASSEQGARETQYF. The CDR3 nucleotides read TGTGCCAGCAGTGAACAGGGGGCACGAGAGACCCAGTACTTC.

This clonotype was found many times. The chain is built from TRBV7-9 and TRBJ2-5, with TRBD1 matching 8 bases. CDR3 length: 14 amino acids. Unmatched junction bases numbered 6, after V lost 5 bases and J lost 4 bases. Germline values: CDR1 SEHNR, CDR2 FQNEAQ (reference sequence). The CDR3 DNA sequence: TGTGCCAGCAGCATCGGACAGGGAGGAGAGACCCAGTACTTC. It codes for CASSIGQGGETQYF.

The CDR3 DNA is TGTGCCAGCAGTCCCCTAGCTGGGACAGATTACTACGAGCAGTACTTC. The encoded protein is CASSPLAGTDYYEQYF. The genes are TRBV6-2 or TRBV6-3 and TRBJ2-7; 7 bases are a match to TRBD1. J lost 3 bases, V lost 5 bases, and 13 bases had no gene match. Looked up from germline, CDR1 is MNHEY and CDR2 is SVGEGT. The CDR3 contains 16 residues.

This clonotype was observed at least ten times. Its ends do not fully match the called genes, so a read error is possible. The chain links TRBV5-1 to TRBJ1-1; perhaps TRBD1 as D (5 bases). CDR3 size: 16 residues. CDR1 and CDR2 (germline): SGHRS, YFSETQ. The CDR3 spells CASSLGGLAGDTEAFF. The CDR3, as DNA: TGTGCCAGCAGCTTGGGAGGTCTGGCGGGGGACACTGAAGCTTTCTTT.

In this sample, this clonotype turned up many times. This chain links TRBV10-3 with TRBJ1-1; D gene unclear. With 4 bases removed from V and 2 bases from J, the gap between germline ends came to 5 bases. The CDR3 is made up of 12 amino acids. Per the germline V gene, CDR1 is ENHRY and CDR2 is SYGVKD. The CDR3 loop is CAISGFNTEAFF. CDR3 bases: TGTGCCATCAGTGGTTTTAACACTGAAGCTTTCTTT.

This clonotype was found many times. V is TRBV28 and J is TRBJ1-1, with D perhaps matching TRBD1 (5 bases). Germline V gene lookup returns CDR1 MDHEN and CDR2 SYDVKM. The CDR3 is 13 residues long. V was cut by 4 bases and J by 3 bases, with 9 bases left in between. The CDR3 spells CASSWGGYTEAFF. The CDR3 DNA sequence: TGTGCCAGCAGTTGGGGGGGGTACACTGAAGCTTTCTTT.

This clonotype has a count of ten or more. The gene calls are TRBV7-3 and TRBJ2-3, with 8 bases matching TRBD1. V gave up 4 bases and J gave up 4 bases; unmatched junction bases: 1. The CDR3 covers 13 residues. Germline values: CDR1 SGHTA, CDR2 FQGTGA. Here the CDR3 DNA reads TGTGCCAGCAGCTCGGGACAGGCAGATACGCAGTATTTT. It is translated as CASSSGQADTQYF.

This clonotype was seen more than once but under ten times. The chain combines TRBV6-5 with TRBJ1-2; 9 positions agree with TRBD1. The CDR3 is made up of 13 amino acids. V lost 4 bases, J lost 3 bases, and 0 bases stayed unmatched. Germline CDR1 and CDR2: MNHEY and SVGAGI. CDR3 sequence (DNA): TGTGCCAGCAGTTGGGACAGGGACTATGGCTACACCTTC. Amino acid sequence: CASSWDRDYGYTF.

This clonotype came up many times. V gene TRBV28 combines with J gene TRBJ2-2; 10 bases match TRBD1. Germline CDR1 is MDHEN and CDR2 is SYDVKM. This CDR3 contains 15 residues. With V trimmed by 7 bases and J by 6 bases, 8 bases remained unmatched. The DNA of the CDR3 is TGTGCCAGCAACCCGGGACAGGGGTTCGCCGGGGAGCTGTTTTTT. It translates to CASNPGQGFAGELFF.

This clonotype was found a few times. The chain couples TRBV5-1 to TRBJ2-5; 14 bases fit TRBD2. Losses at the gene ends were 3 bases for V and 4 bases for J; bases not matched to a gene: 8. This CDR3 comprises 17 residues. CDR1 and CDR2 (germline): SGHRS, YFSETQ. The CDR3 here is CASSSLGTSGGGETQYF. The CDR3 DNA follows: TGCGCCAGCAGCTCCCTCGGGACTAGCGGGGGAGGAGAGACCCAGTACTTC.

The rearrangement joins TRBV28 to TRBJ2-5; 8 bases fit TRBD2. With V trimmed by 4 bases and J by 7 bases, 14 bases remained unmatched. This CDR3 is built from 16 residues. Germline values: CDR1 MDHEN, CDR2 SYDVKM. CDR3 bases: TGTGCCAGCAGTTCCCTTGTTCGGGGGGGTATGGGGACCCAGTACTTC. This gives the protein CASSSLVRGGMGTQYF.

This clonotype was counted only a few times. A junction boundary mismatches the germline segment, possibly from a read error. The chain is built from TRBV7-3 and TRBJ2-2; 7 bases line up with TRBD1. Germline-derived CDR1 and CDR2 are SGHTA and FQGTGA. The CDR3 extends over 14 amino acids. The CDR3 coding sequence is TGTGCCAGCAGCGACAGGGAGAACACCGAGGAGCTGTTTTTT. Its translation is CASSDRENTEELFF.

This clonotype was seen at least ten times. The rearrangement links TRBV6-1 to TRBJ2-2, with TRBD2 matching over 10 bases. J was trimmed by 6 bases and V by 7 bases; bases with no gene match: 8. CDR3 length: 15 residues. CDR1 MNHNS and CDR2 SASEGT come from the germline V gene. In nucleotides, the CDR3 is TGTGCCAGCACATGGGGACTAGCGTTATCCGGGGAGCTGTTTTTT. It is translated as CASTWGLALSGELFF.

The table lists this clonotype with many counts. The gene calls are TRBV28 and TRBJ1-5, with D possibly matching TRBD1 (5 bases). V dropped 1 base and J dropped 6 bases, with 10 bases sitting between them. Germline V CDR1 and CDR2: MDHEN, SYDVKM. The CDR3 runs 14 residues. The CDR3 region is CASSLSGTGQPQHF. The CDR3 DNA follows: TGTGCCAGCAGTTTATCGGGGACGGGTCAGCCCCAGCATTTT.

This clonotype was found many times. The chain is built from TRBV2 and TRBJ1-2; D is perhaps TRBD1 (6 bases). CDR1 and CDR2 from the germline V gene are SNHLY and FYNNEI. V lost 6 bases to trimming and J lost 6 bases, with 14 bases between them. The CDR3 consists of 13 residues. In nucleotides, the CDR3 is TGTGCCAGCAGAAATCCGGGACACGATGGCTACACCTTC. Residues: CASRNPGHDGYTF.

As regards this clonotype: This likely traces to a read error, being one base from a far larger clone. V is TRBV27 and J is TRBJ1-1, with 7 nucleotides matching TRBD1. The V gene's germline CDR1 is MNHEY and CDR2 SMNVEV (reference sequence). The CDR3 extends over 16 amino acids. This CDR3 is CACSETGRGLNSEAFF. CDR3 DNA sequence: TGTGCCTGCAGTGAGACAGGGAGGGGGCTTAACTCTGAAGCTTTCTTT.

Ten or more counts support this clonotype. The V call is TRBV5-1, the J call TRBJ1-4, with 8 bases matching TRBD1. The length of the CDR3 is 16 residues. The germline V gene has CDR1 SGHRS and CDR2 YFSETQ. Trimming took 5 bases from V and 1 from J; bases not matched to a gene: 7. DNA of the CDR3: TGCGCCAGCAGTCTAGACAGGGGAGGAACTAATGAAAAACTGTTTTTT. This gives the protein CASSLDRGGTNEKLFF.

This clonotype was found a few times. The J gene is TRBJ2-7, the V gene TRBV5-5, with D uncertain. The CDR3 spans 14 residues. V lost 2 bases and J lost 3, with 12 bases in between. CDR1 and CDR2 from the germline V gene are SGHKS and YYEKEE (reference sequence). CDR3 in amino acids: CASSFGSWGYEQYF. Written as DNA, the CDR3 is TGTGCCAGCAGCTTCGGTAGCTGGGGCTACGAGCAGTACTTC.

In this sample, this clonotype turned up many times. The rearrangement joins TRBV24-1 to TRBJ2-5; TRBD1 aligns across 8 bases. The CDR3 has 15 residues. The V gene end was trimmed by 3 bases and the J gene end by 5 bases; junction bases not matched to a gene: 7. Germline-derived CDR1 and CDR2 are KGHDR and SFDVKD. The CDR3 loop is CATSDTGQGGETQYF. The DNA of the CDR3 is TGTGCCACCAGTGATACCGGACAGGGTGGCGAGACCCAGTACTTC.

This clonotype has ten or more counts. CDR3 region: CASSWVTGRSYEQYF. DNA for the CDR3: TGTGCCAGCAGTTGGGTTACGGGCCGGTCCTACGAGCAGTACTTC. The J gene is TRBJ2-7, the V gene TRBV28; D gene unclear. Germline loops: CDR1 MDHEN, CDR2 SYDVKM. CDR3 length: 15 amino acids. V gave up 4 bases and J gave up 1 base, with 14 bases separating them.

With respect to this clonotype: With only one base between it and a far larger clone, this is likely a read error. The rearrangement joins TRBV11-1 to TRBJ2-1; no clear D. The ends were cut back, 10 bases at V and 5 bases at J, with 12 bases in the middle. Germline CDR1 reads SGHAT; CDR2 reads FQDESV (reference sequence). The CDR3 spans 12 residues. DNA of the CDR3: TGTGCCAACAGTTCCTGGGACAATGAGCAGTTCTTC. As protein: CANSSWDNEQFF. Full variable domain (remainder filled in from reference TRBV11-1 and TRBJ2-1): EAEVAQSPRYKITEKSQAVAFWCDPISGHATLYWYRQILGQGPELLVQFQDESVVDDSQLPKDRFSAERLKGVDSTLKIQPAELGDSAMYLCANSSWDNEQFFGPGTRLTVL.

The table lists this clonotype with many counts. The V gene is TRBV20-1, the J gene TRBJ2-3, with 13 nucleotides matching TRBD2. With 5 bases clipped from V and 3 bases from J, the junction kept 5 bases outside the gene matches. The CDR3 length is 15 residues. CDR1 is DFQATT and CDR2 is SNEGSKA in the germline V gene (reference sequence). The CDR3 DNA is TGCAGTGCTCCTAGACTAGCGGGGGGAACAGATACGCAGTATTTT. This encodes CSAPRLAGGTDTQYF.

This clonotype was seen ten or more times. In DNA, the CDR3 is TGTGCCACCAGCCCCGGGACAAAAAGCACAGATACGCAGTATTTT. It specifies CATSPGTKSTDTQYF. V is TRBV15 and J is TRBJ2-3; perhaps TRBD1 as D (6 bases). The CDR3 consists of 15 residues. From germline, CDR1 is LNHNV and CDR2 YYDKDF (reference sequence). V lost 5 bases and J lost 0, with 12 bases in between. The full variable domain, its missing parts supplied by reference TRBV15 and TRBJ2-3, is DAMVIQNPRYQVTQFGKPVTLSCSQTLNHNVMYWYQQKSSQAPKLLFHYYDKDFNNEADTPDNFQSRRPNTSFCFLDIRSPGLGDTAMYLCATSPGTKSTDTQYFGPGTRLTVL.

This clonotype was counted at least ten times. The chain joins TRBV30 to TRBJ2-7; TRBD1 matches 7 bases. Germline V gene data show CDR1 as GTSNPN and CDR2 as SVGIG (reference sequence). The junction had 5 bases not matched to a gene; V was cut back by 0 bases and J by 3 bases. This CDR3 contains 14 residues. CDR3 sequence reads: CAWSVGDRRYEQYF. CDR3 bases: TGTGCCTGGAGTGTAGGGGACAGACGCTACGAGCAGTACTTC.

This clonotype was picked up many times. The CDR3 here is CASSTGRANVLTF. The CDR3 bases are TGCGCCAGCAGCACCGGGAGAGCCAACGTCCTGACTTTC. The chain uses TRBV5-1 and TRBJ2-6; tentatively, D is TRBD2 (6 bases). The V end was cut by 4 bases, the J end by 7 bases, with 9 bases between. The CDR3 runs 13 residues. Germline CDR1 SGHRS, CDR2 YFSETQ.

The rearrangement uses TRBV19 and TRBJ2-6; 10 nucleotides line up with TRBD1. CDR1 and CDR2 (germline): LNHDA, SQIVND (reference sequence). V was pared by 9 bases and J by 6 bases, with 2 bases of the junction left unmatched. This CDR3 has 13 residues. CDR3 in amino acids: CASGTGEANVLTF. The CDR3 nucleotides read TGTGCCAGCGGGACAGGGGAGGCCAACGTCCTGACTTTC.

In its sample, this clonotype was seen many times. The chain couples TRBV5-6 to TRBJ2-5, with D unclear. The CDR3 totals 13 residues. With 2 bases removed from V and 1 base from J, the gap between germline ends came to 6 bases. CDR1 SGHDT and CDR2 YYEEEE come from the germline V gene. CDR3 residues: CASSFISQETQYF. CDR3 DNA: TGTGCCAGCAGCTTCATTTCCCAAGAGACCCAGTACTTC.

A single count supports this clonotype. The chain is built from TRBV18 and TRBJ2-5, with D perhaps TRBD1 (6 bases). CDR1 is KGHSH, CDR2 LQKENI, per germline. The CDR3 sequence is 14 residues long. The V end lost 4 bases, the J end lost 1 base, and 10 bases lay between the germline ends. CDR3 in DNA: TGTGCCAGCTCACAGCAGACAGGCCAAGAGACCCAGTACTTC. It translates to CASSQQTGQETQYF.